The rows below give T cell receptor beta chains drawn from one sample of a study of CD8+CD57+ T cells in acquired aplastic anemia. One entry per CDR3 protein, called by TCRdb with MiXCR from the reads. The sample lists about 200,000 distinct CDR3 sequences, roughly 45% occurring once. The sample was sorted CD4+, CD8+, or CD8+CD57+ T cells (not recorded which) from PBMCs. The receptors originated from a human donor with aplastic anemia. Each CDR3 is given with its conserved first and last residue. D genes are given only for firm matches. Size is omitted from some rows. Given values are once, few, many or a class for expanded clones.

d_call j_call v_call cdr3_length clone_size cdr3_nt cdr3_aa
TRBD1 TRBJ2-3 TRBV5-1 16 many TGCGCCAGCAGCTTGGGGGACAGGGGGCTCGCAGATACGCAGTATTTT CASSLGDRGLADTQYF
- TRBJ2-2 TRBV7-3 15 many TGTGCCAGCAGCACTCAGGGGGGGGGGACCGGGGAGCTGTTTTTT CASSTQGGGTGELFF
- TRBJ2-7 TRBV7-2 15 - TGTGCCAGCAGCCAAGGGGGGACGGCACGGTACGAGCAGTACTTC CASSQGGTARYEQYF
- TRBJ2-3 TRBV19 13 few TGTGCCAGTAGTATCGCGGGGGCGGATACGCAGTATTTT CASSIAGADTQYF
- TRBJ1-6 TRBV2 14 - TGTGCCAGCAGCCAAGCTGACGCGCATTCACCCCTCCACTTT CASSQADAHSPLHF
TRBD2 TRBJ2-7 TRBV5-1 16 - TGCGCCAGCAGCTCGACTAGCGGGGGCCTGTTCTACGAGCAGTACTTC CASSSTSGGLFYEQYF
- TRBJ2-7 TRBV2 13 - TGTGCTGCTCTGGGGCTCTCGATCCACGAGCAGTACTTC CAALGLSIHEQYF
TRBD1 TRBJ2-7 TRBV5-4 15 few TGTGCCAGCAGCGTACAGGGGGTGGTCCTTGGCGAGCAGTACTTC CASSVQGVVLGEQYF
TRBD2 TRBJ2-3 TRBV2 15 many TGTGCCAGCAGTGACGCTAGCGGGGGGATAGATACGCAGTATTTT CASSDASGGIDTQYF
- TRBJ1-1 TRBV7-9 13 many TGTGCCAGCAGCTTAGACGGGAAAACTGAAGCTTTCTTT CASSLDGKTEAFF
- TRBJ2-3 TRBV7-2 13 - TGCGCCAGCAGCCAAGATTTTTCAGATACGCAGTATTTT CASSQDFSDTQYF
- TRBJ1-4 TRBV7-8 15 - TGTGCCAGCAGCTTTGGGGGGGCCTCTAATGAAAAACTGTTTTTT CASSFGGASNEKLFF
- TRBJ1-2 TRBV20-1 15 many TGCAGTGCTAGAGATGTAGGTGGCAGGTTCTATGGCTACACCTTC CSARDVGGRFYGYTF
- TRBJ1-5 TRBV6-1 14 many TGTGCCAGCAGTGAGGGCCAGGGGTCGGAGCCCCAGCATTTT CASSEGQGSEPQHF
- TRBJ1-4 TRBV2 15 many TGTGCCAGCAGCTTCGACAGGAGGAGAGGAGAAAGACTGTTTTTT CASSFDRRRGERLFF
TRBD2 TRBJ2-5 TRBV12-3/TRBV12-4 14 once TGTGCCGGCAGTCCTCGGGGGGGTCTGGAGACCCAGTACTTC CAGSPRGGLETQYF
- TRBJ1-2 TRBV7-3 15 - TGTGCCAGCAGCCCTCCCAGGTTAACGAACTATGGCTACACCTTC CASSPPRLTNYGYTF
- TRBJ1-2 TRBV20-1 15 many TGCAGTGCTAGAGATGGCCGGGGGACGATTGCTGGCTACACCTTC CSARDGRGTIAGYTF
- TRBJ2-2 TRBV5-1 15 once TGCGCCAGCAGCTTGGGACTCTCGAACACCGGGGAGCTGGTTTTT CASSLGLSNTGELVF
TRBD1 TRBJ1-1 TRBV7-9 15 - TGTGCCAGCAGCTTAGTAGTAGGGGGCAGCACTGAAGCTTTCTTT CASSLVVGGSTEAFF
TRBD1 TRBJ2-5 TRBV11-2 18 many TGTGCCAGCAGCCCACGGACCGGACAGGGGCCGTTACAAGAGACCCAGTACTTC CASSPRTGQGPLQETQYF
- TRBJ2-5 TRBV20-1 14 many TGCAGTGCTAGGGTGGCCAGGGGACAAGAGACCCAGTACTTC CSARVARGQETQYF
TRBD2 TRBJ2-3 TRBV7-3 18 - TGTGCCAGCAGCCCAAGGGGACTAGCGGGGGGAGTCGCAGATACGCAGTATTTT CASSPRGLAGGVADTQYF
- TRBJ1-2 TRBV19 16 many - CASSIYFGQPNYGYTF
- TRBJ1-1 TRBV20-1 14 - TGCAGTGCTAGAGATGCTAGGACCGGCAATGAGGCTTTCTTT CSARDARTGNEAFF
TRBD1 TRBJ2-7 TRBV18 12 few TGTGCCAGCTCACCGGGACAGGGGGCTCAGTACTTC CASSPGQGAQYF
- TRBJ1-6 TRBV2 13 many TGTGCCAGCAGTGGGGGGGGGAACTCACCCCTCCACTTT CASSGGGNSPLHF
- TRBJ2-1 TRBV19 19 many TGTGCCAGTAGTGTCCAACTAGGGTCCGGGGGTCGGGGTTACAATGAGCAGTTCTTC CASSVQLGSGGRGYNEQFF
- TRBJ2-7 TRBV19 16 many TGTGCCAGTAGTACTCTACAGGGCGGCAGCTCCTACGAGCAGTACTTC CASSTLQGGSSYEQYF
TRBD1 TRBJ1-3 TRBV27 17 - TGTGCCAGCAGTTCTCGGACCGGCAGGGGGTCTGGAAACACCATATATTTT CASSSRTGRGSGNTIYF
- TRBJ1-3 TRBV12-3/TRBV12-4 14 many TGTGCCAGCAGTTTAGAAACAGGAAGAAACACCATATATTTT CASSLETGRNTIYF
- TRBJ1-5 TRBV7-2 14 once TGTGCCAGCAGCTACCCAAGGCTGGGGCAGCCCCAGCATTTT CASSYPRLGQPQHF